This T cell receptor (beta chain) comes out of a study of blood T cell repertoires in COVID-19. The CDR3 is made up of 17 amino acids. Germline-derived CDR1 and CDR2 are ENHRY and SYGVKD. V lost 10 bases and J lost 3; bases outside the gene matches: 10. Here immunoSEQ multiplex PCR was the method, and the copy in TCRdb shows in-frame clones only, minus some. The sample lists about 110,000 clones; roughly 80% were seen once. V gene TRBV10-3 combines with J gene TRBJ2-6; 12 bases align to TRBD1. This sequence was found in a man in his 70s with active or convalescent COVID-19. Sequencing was carried out using peripheral blood. CDR3 protein: CATTTGTGGVGANVLTF. The CDR3 region has the DNA TGTGCCACCACCACCGGGACAGGGGGCGTTGGGGCCAACGTCCTGACTTTC.